These 8 T cell receptor beta chains were all obtained from the same sample, sequenced in a study of human T cells and chemical hapten exposure. A single record per CDR3 protein comes from TCRdb applying MiXCR to the RACE reads. The sample contains 95,000 to 150,000 distinct CDR3 sequences, approximately 13% of which appear only once. Regarding time point: patch test 1, 2 weeks after DPC sensitization. Treatment given: therapeutic diphenylcyclopropenone sensitization with weekly scalp DPC. Sequenced here: whole blood, sampled in connection with sensitization to the hapten diphenylcyclopropenone (DPC). These receptors all come from a man younger than 35 with alopecia areata. Some clones in this sample may be carry-over from other donors' samples.

The rearrangement uses TRBV21-1 and TRBJ2-7. TRBV21-1 is flagged as a pseudogene. This CDR3 comprises 15 residues. DNA for the CDR3: TGTGCCAGCAGCAAAGGTCTCGGGAGCTCCTACGAGCAGTACTTC. It is translated as CASSKGLGSSYEQYF.

The chain employs TRBV28 and TRBJ1-1; the D gene is possibly TRBD1 (5 bases). Germline V CDR1 and CDR2: MDHEN, SYDVKM. The ends were cut back, 7 bases at V and 0 bases at J, with 12 bases in the middle. The CDR3 covers 14 residues. CDR3 nucleotide sequence: TGTGCCAGCACCTGGGGGACTATGAACACTGAAGCTTTCTTT. This encodes CASTWGTMNTEAFF. Full variable domain (outside the CDR3, taken from reference TRBV28 and TRBJ1-1): DVKVTQSSRYLVKRTGEKVFLECVQDMDHENMFWYRQDPGLGLRLIYFSYDVKMKEKGDIPEGYSVSREKKERFSLILESASTNQTSMYLCASTWGTMNTEAFFGQGTRLTVV.

This rearrangement joins TRBV7-9 to TRBJ1-2, with 9 bases matching TRBD1. CDR1 is SEHNR and CDR2 is FQNEAQ in the germline V gene (reference sequence). Trimming cost V 5 bases and J 5 bases; bases outside gene matches: 6. The CDR3 covers 14 residues. DNA for the CDR3: TGTGCCAGCAGCCCGGGGACAGGGTATTATGGCTACACCTTC. Its protein is CASSPGTGYYGYTF.

The chain carries TRBV2 and TRBJ2-2, with a tentative D call TRBD2 (6 bases). Germline lookup yields CDR1 SNHLY and CDR2 FYNNEI. Trimming stripped 4 bases from V and 6 bases from J, with 12 bases between. This CDR3 spans 14 amino acids. Here the CDR3 reads CASSGTMGPGELFF. The CDR3 DNA follows: TGTGCCAGCAGTGGGACTATGGGCCCCGGGGAGCTGTTTTTT.

The rearrangement uses TRBV9 and TRBJ1-1; a possible D gene is TRBD1 (6 bases). CDR1 and CDR2 from the germline V gene are SGDLS and YYNGEE. V was shortened by 3 bases and J by 4 bases, with 13 bases between the two germline ends. CDR3 size: 14 residues. The CDR3 spells CASSEGGRRTEAFF. DNA for the CDR3: TGTGCCAGCAGCGAAGGGGGGCGACGCACTGAAGCTTTCTTT.

In this sample, this clonotype turned up a few times. The chain is built from TRBV9 and TRBJ1-2; possible D gene TRBD1, 5 bases. Germline CDR1 reads SGDLS; CDR2 reads YYNGEE. The CDR3 loop spans 14 amino acids. V shed 1 base and J shed 3 bases, with 10 bases lying between them. In nucleotides, the CDR3 is TGTGCCAGCAGCGTATCAGGGAATGACTATGGCTACACCTTC. This encodes CASSVSGNDYGYTF.

The chain uses TRBV4-3 and TRBJ2-2; D remains unclear. V was shortened by 5 bases and J by 6 bases, with 13 bases between the two germline ends. The CDR3 runs 14 residues. Germline V gene data show CDR1 as LGHNA and CDR2 as YSLEER. CDR3 DNA: TGCGCCAGCAGCACTCACCATGGCCCCGGGGAGCTGTTTTTT. Protein: CASSTHHGPGELFF.

This clonotype was found a few times. The gene calls are TRBV20-1 and TRBJ2-5; TRBD1 matches 8 bases. Losses at the gene ends were 4 bases for V and 1 base for J; bases not matched to a gene: 5. CDR3 length: 14 residues. CDR1 is DFQATT, CDR2 SNEGSKA, per germline (reference sequence). The CDR3 nucleotides are TGCAGTGCTACCGGACAGGGAAGCCAAGAGACCCAGTACTTC. It is translated as CSATGQGSQETQYF.